Listed below are T cell receptor beta chains from one sample, sequenced in a study of blood T cell repertoires in COVID-19. Some clones are missing from TCRdb's copy, which holds only in-frame ones; the method was immunoSEQ multiplex PCR. Here the sample spans 250,000 or so clones, about 79% being singletons. The sample comprised peripheral blood. The receptors shown here come from a man older than 75 with acute or convalescent COVID-19. The CDR3 runs from the conserved cysteine through the conserved F or W. Fields, in order: D gene, J gene, V gene, clone size, CDR3 DNA, CDR3 protein. D genes are given only for firm matches. The size entry is marked missing in some rows and otherwise reads once, few, many or a size class.

- | TRBJ1-2 | TRBV18 | - | TGTGCCAGCTCACCCTCGACGGGTGAACTCTATGGCTACACCTTC | CASSPSTGELYGYTF
- | TRBJ2-7 | TRBV15 | - | TGTGCCACCAGCAGCACCGGGACTGCACCCTACGAGCAGTACTTC | CATSSTGTAPYEQYF
- | TRBJ2-6 | TRBV5-1 | - | TGCGCCAGCAGCCTACGGACAGAGTCTGGGGCCAACGTCCTGACTTTC | CASSLRTESGANVLTF
TRBD2 | TRBJ2-1 | TRBV20-1 | - | TGCAGTGCTAGTAAGGGACTAGCGGGAGTTAACAATGAGCAGTTCTTC | CSASKGLAGVNNEQFF
- | TRBJ1-1 | TRBV19 | - | TGTGCCAGTAGTATGGTTAACGGGGGGCGCACTGAAGCTTTCTTT | CASSMVNGGRTEAFF
TRBD1 | TRBJ1-2 | TRBV19 | - | TGTGCCAGTAGGACTACCGGGACAGGGGGAGTCGGCTACACCTTC | CASRTTGTGGVGYTF
- | TRBJ2-1 | TRBV6-2/TRBV6-3 | - | TGTGCCAGCAGTTACCAAGCGGTGGGGGGCAATGAGCAGTTCTTC | CASSYQAVGGNEQFF
- | TRBJ2-7 | TRBV18 | once | TGTGCCAGCTCACCAGGGGGCGTCACCTACGAGCAGTACTTC | CASSPGGVTYEQYF
TRBD1 | TRBJ1-2 | TRBV9 | - | TGTGCCAGCAGCGTCTCGGAAGTAGGACAGGCGTCGAACTATGGCTACACCTTC | CASSVSEVGQASNYGYTF
- | TRBJ1-6 | TRBV5-1 | - | TGCGCCAGCAGCTTGGATGGGAGGGCCAATTCACCCCTCCACTTT | CASSLDGRANSPLHF